One sample yielded the 2 T cell receptor beta chains listed below, sequenced in a study of cytomegalovirus exposure and HLA in healthy donors. Measured with immunoSEQ multiplex PCR; TCRdb has only the in-frame clones, and not every one. The data hold 150,000 to 200,000 clones, with 86% observed a single time. Material for sequencing was PBMCs. The source is a woman aged 18-29 years in good health and CMV-seronegative.

The rearrangement uses TRBV5-6 and TRBJ1-1; D might be TRBD1 (5 bases). The germline CDR1 and CDR2 sequences are SGHDT and YYEEEE. V was shortened by 1 base and J by 0 bases, with 13 bases between the two germline ends. The CDR3 length is 16 residues. CDR3: CASSLWGSFLNTEAFF. The DNA of the CDR3 is TGTGCCAGCAGCTTGTGGGGCTCCTTTCTGAACACTGAAGCTTTCTTT.

This sequence joins TRBV19 and TRBJ2-7; 11 bases fit TRBD1. The germline V gene has CDR1 LNHDA and CDR2 SQIVND (reference sequence). The CDR3 covers 14 residues. V trimming: 10 bases; J trimming: 2 bases; junction bases outside the gene matches: 7. CDR3 sequence (DNA): TGTGCCACCACCCTGGGACAGGGGGCCTACGAGCAGTACTTC. This encodes CATTLGQGAYEQYF.